The 16 T cell receptor beta chains listed next were all sequenced from one sample in a study of cytomegalovirus exposure and HLA in healthy donors (dated by TCRdb to the late 2010s). The method behind the library was the immunoSEQ multiplex PCR assay. The multiplex PCR relied on a mix of 60 forward primers for TCR Vbeta segments and 13 reverse primers for TCR Jbeta segments. TCRdb took this table from immuneACCESS and kept in-frame rearrangements with V and J called. Such tables lack part of the clones; where checked against another copy, unresolved V genes explain under half of the gap, and the rest is unexplained. The table for this sample lists 85,000 to 120,000 clones; 82% of them were counted only once. The top ten constitute under 2% of the sample. Sequenced input: PBMCs. The source of these receptors is a man aged 45 to 65 in good health and CMV-seronegative.

V is TRBV23-1 and J is TRBJ2-1, with 10 bases that match TRBD1. TRBV23-1 is an open reading frame whose function is uncertain. CDR3 length equals 11 residues. The J segment lost 14 bases and the V segment lost 9 bases, leaving 7 bases of the junction unmatched. CDR3 sequence (DNA): TGCGCCAGACACACCGGGACAGGGGAGTTCTTC. Amino acids: CARHTGTGEFF.

Note on this clone: A junction boundary mismatches the germline segment, possibly from a read error. This chain joins TRBV7-3 and TRBJ1-2; D unresolved. Looked up from germline, CDR1 is SGHTA and CDR2 is FQGTGA. This CDR3 has 13 residues. CDR3 in amino acids: CASSFGNQAIPEF. CDR3 DNA: TGTGCCAGCAGCTTCGGGAACCAAGCTATTCCGGAATTC.

This clone was recorded once. The V call is TRBV6-5, the J call TRBJ2-7; D perhaps matches TRBD2 (5 bases). This CDR3 comprises 15 residues. Germline V gene lookup returns CDR1 MNHEY and CDR2 SVGAGI. Trimming left V 8 bases short and J 0 bases short, with 17 bases between. The CDR3 loop is CASSYQRGPSYEQYF. For the CDR3, the DNA is TGTGCCAGCTCCTACCAGAGAGGGCCCTCCTACGAGCAGTACTTC.

The chain joins TRBV9 to TRBJ2-2; TRBD2 agrees at 10 bases. The V gene end was trimmed by 0 bases and the J gene end by 7 bases; junction bases not matched to a gene: 3. Germline V lookup: CDR1 SGDLS, CDR2 YYNGEE. The CDR3 contains 15 residues. DNA for the CDR3: TGTGCCAGCAGCGTAGTTAGCGGGGGGAACGGGGAGCTGTTTTTT. It yields the protein CASSVVSGGNGELFF.

V gene TRBV28 combines with J gene TRBJ2-7; D remains unclear. The CDR3 runs 10 residues. The germline gives CDR1 MDHEN, CDR2 SYDVKM. V was clipped by 8 bases and J by 9 bases, with 11 bases between them. Written as DNA, the CDR3 is TGTGCCAGCGGCCCAGGCCGGCAGTACGTC. Translated: CASGPGRQYV.

The chain has TRBV5-6 and TRBJ1-5; 10 positions agree with TRBD1. The CDR3 consists of 15 residues. V shed 8 bases and J 3 bases; nucleotides not matched to a gene: 8. The germline gives CDR1 SGHDT, CDR2 YYEEEE. The CDR3 reads CASRQGARNNQPQHF. Written as DNA, the CDR3 is TGTGCCAGTCGACAGGGGGCGCGGAACAATCAGCCCCAGCATTTT.

The chain employs TRBV7-9 and TRBJ2-7, with 9 positions matching TRBD2. Germline lookup yields CDR1 SEHNR and CDR2 FQNEAQ (reference sequence). V gave up 5 bases and J gave up 0 bases; unmatched junction bases: 5. The CDR3 covers 15 residues. CDR3 sequence (DNA): TGTGCCAGCAGCCGAAGCGGGGGGAGCTCCTACGAGCAGTACTTC. Translated: CASSRSGGSSYEQYF. The full variable domain, completed using reference TRBV7-9 and TRBJ2-7, is DTGVSQNPRHKITKRGQNVTFRCDPISEHNRLYWYRQTLGQGPEFLTYFQNEAQLEKSRLLSDRFSAERPKGSFSTLEIQRTEQGDSAMYLCASSRSGGSSYEQYFGPGTRLTVT.

The gene calls are TRBV6-6 and TRBJ1-3; D is unclear. The CDR3 is 15 amino acids. V was pared by 6 bases and J by 0 bases, with 12 bases between. Germline CDR1 reads MNHNY; CDR2 reads SVGAGI (reference sequence). The CDR3 nucleotides are TGTGCCAGCAGCGACCGTCACAGCTCTGGAAACACCATATATTTT. Translated: CASSDRHSSGNTIYF.

The chain links TRBV7-2 to TRBJ2-3; D remains unclear. Trimming took off 5 bases at V and 1 base at J, with 7 bases between the two ends. There are 13 residues in the CDR3. Germline V gene lookup returns CDR1 SGHTA and CDR2 FQGNSA. CDR3 nucleotides: TGTGCCAGCAGCCCCCTCGGCACAGATACGCAGTATTTT. Its translation is CASSPLGTDTQYF.

The table lists this clone with a few counts. The chain links TRBV27 to TRBJ1-5; the D is unclear. Germline values: CDR1 MNHEY, CDR2 SMNVEV (reference sequence). The CDR3 has 14 residues. The ends were cut back, 5 bases at V and 7 bases at J, with 15 bases in the middle. CDR3 in DNA: TGTGCCAGCAGTGTTGACCAAACGGGACAGCCCCAGCATTTT. This gives the protein CASSVDQTGQPQHF.

The chain combines TRBV30 with TRBJ1-1, with D maybe TRBD1 (6 bases). In germline, CDR1 is GTSNPN, CDR2 SVGIG (reference sequence). Trimming pared 2 bases from V and 5 bases from J, leaving 15 bases between. This CDR3 comprises 14 residues. The CDR3: CAWSRWGGSTEAFF. DNA for the CDR3: TGTGCCTGGAGTCGTTGGGGGGGCAGTACTGAAGCTTTCTTT. Using reference TRBV30 and TRBJ1-1 for the parts outside the CDR3, the full variable domain is SQTIHQWPATLVQPVGSPLSLECTVEGTSNPNLYWYRQAAGRGLQLLFYSVGIGQISSEVPQNLSASRPQDRQFILSSKKLLLSDSGFYLCAWSRWGGSTEAFFGQGTRLTVV.

The rearrangement joins TRBV19 to TRBJ1-1; no clear D. V was shortened by 7 bases and J by 6 bases, with 18 bases between the two germline ends. Germline CDR1 reads LNHDA; CDR2 reads SQIVND (reference sequence). This CDR3 is built from 14 residues. DNA for the CDR3: TGTGCCAGTACGAGAGGGTCTAGGGTTGCTGAAGCTTTCTTT. Amino acids: CASTRGSRVAEAFF.

This chain uses TRBV6-1 with TRBJ2-2; TRBD1 matches 7 bases. Trimming cost V 4 bases and J 0 bases; bases outside gene matches: 2. CDR3 size: 15 residues. Germline loops: CDR1 MNHNS, CDR2 SASEGT. The CDR3 DNA reads TGTGCCAGCAGTGGGCAGGGGGCGAACACCGGGGAGCTGTTTTTT. Translated, it gives CASSGQGANTGELFF.

V is TRBV4-1 and J is TRBJ2-7; D possibly corresponds to TRBD1 (5 bases). V was clipped by 0 bases and J by 4 bases, with 7 bases between them. The CDR3 covers 13 residues. The germline CDR1 and CDR2 sequences are MGHRA and YSYEKL. The CDR3 DNA reads TGCGCCAGCAGCCAAGACAGGGTTTACGAGCAGTACTTC. It encodes CASSQDRVYEQYF.

The genes are TRBV7-9 and TRBJ2-1; 8 bases align to TRBD2. CDR3 length: 15 amino acids. Germline trimming cut 4 bases from V and 6 bases from J; bases unmatched to any gene: 8. Germline values: CDR1 SEHNR, CDR2 FQNEAQ (reference sequence). This chain's CDR3 is CASSSKRGRFNEQFF. CDR3 sequence (DNA): TGTGCCAGCAGCTCTAAGCGGGGGAGATTCAATGAGCAGTTCTTC.

The chain is built from TRBV29-1 and TRBJ1-2, with 9 bases fitting TRBD1. Germline CDR1 SQVTM, CDR2 ANQGSEA. V shed 6 bases, J shed 5 bases, and the junction held 7 bases outside the gene matches. The CDR3 covers 13 residues. The CDR3 protein is CSVTRDRVYGYTF. The DNA for the CDR3 is TGCAGCGTCACCCGGGACAGGGTTTATGGCTACACCTTC.